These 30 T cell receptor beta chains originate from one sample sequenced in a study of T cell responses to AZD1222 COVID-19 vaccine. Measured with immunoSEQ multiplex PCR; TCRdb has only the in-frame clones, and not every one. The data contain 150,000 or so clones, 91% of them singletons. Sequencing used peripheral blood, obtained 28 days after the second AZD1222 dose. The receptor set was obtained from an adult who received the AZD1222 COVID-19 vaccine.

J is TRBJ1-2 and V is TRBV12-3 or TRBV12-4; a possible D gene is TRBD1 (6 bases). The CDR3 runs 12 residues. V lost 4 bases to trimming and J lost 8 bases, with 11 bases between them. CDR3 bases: TGTGCCAGCAGTTCAGGGGTTCGAGGCTACACCTTC. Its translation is CASSSGVRGYTF.

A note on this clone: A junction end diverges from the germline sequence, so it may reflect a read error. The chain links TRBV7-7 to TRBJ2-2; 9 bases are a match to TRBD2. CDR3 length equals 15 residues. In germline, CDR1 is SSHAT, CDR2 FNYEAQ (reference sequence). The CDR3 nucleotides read TGTGCTAGCAGCCCAGGGACTAGCTACACCGGGGAGCTGTTTTTT. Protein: CASSPGTSYTGELFF.

CDR3 in amino acids: CASSPGNPEQYF. CDR3 nucleotides: TGTGCCAGCAGCCCAGGGAACCCCGAGCAGTACTTC. The V and J genes are TRBV11-3 and TRBJ2-7; D may be TRBD1 (5 bases). Germline V gene sequence: CDR1 SGHNT, CDR2 YENEEA. The CDR3 is 12 amino acids. V lost 5 bases and J lost 6, with 11 bases in between.

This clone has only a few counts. CDR3 loop: CASSLNRREKLFF. The CDR3 DNA follows: TGTGCCAGCAGCTTAAATCGACGTGAAAAACTGTTTTTT. The chain is built from TRBV7-2 and TRBJ1-4; no reliable D call. This CDR3 has 13 residues. Germline V gene data show CDR1 as SGHTA and CDR2 as FQGNSA. V lost 2 bases, J lost 7 bases, and 8 bases lay in between. Complete variable domain (other parts from reference TRBV7-2 and TRBJ1-4): GAGVSQSPSNKVTEKGKDVELRCDPISGHTALYWYRQSLGQGLEFLIYFQGNSAPDKSGLPSDRFSAERTGGSVSTLTIQRTQQEDSAVYLCASSLNRREKLFFGSGTQLSVL.

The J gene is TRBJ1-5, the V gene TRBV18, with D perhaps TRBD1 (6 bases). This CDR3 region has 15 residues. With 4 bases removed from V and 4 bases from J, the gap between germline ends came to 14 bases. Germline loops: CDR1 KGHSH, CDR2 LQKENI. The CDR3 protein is CASSRSQGRNQPQHF. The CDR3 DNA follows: TGTGCCAGCTCACGATCACAGGGTCGAAATCAGCCCCAGCATTTT. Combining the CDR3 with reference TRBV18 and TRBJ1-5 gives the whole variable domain NAGVMQNPRHLVRRRGQEARLRCSPMKGHSHVYWYRQLPEEGLKFMVYLQKENIIDESGMPKERFSAEFPKEGPSILRIQQVVRGDSAAYFCASSRSQGRNQPQHFGDGTRLSIL.

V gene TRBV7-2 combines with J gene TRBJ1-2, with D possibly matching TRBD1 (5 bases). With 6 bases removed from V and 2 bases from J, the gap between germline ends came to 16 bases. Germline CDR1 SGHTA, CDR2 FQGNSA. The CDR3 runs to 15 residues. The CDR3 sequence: CASRLQGGGNYGYTF. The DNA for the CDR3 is TGTGCCAGCAGACTGCAGGGTGGTGGGAACTATGGCTACACCTTC.

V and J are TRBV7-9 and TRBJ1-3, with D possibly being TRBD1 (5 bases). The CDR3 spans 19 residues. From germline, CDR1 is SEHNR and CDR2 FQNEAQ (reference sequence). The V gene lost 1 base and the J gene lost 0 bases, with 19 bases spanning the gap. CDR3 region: CASSLVTGADLVSGNTIYF. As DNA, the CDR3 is TGTGCCAGCAGCTTAGTAACCGGGGCAGACCTCGTCTCTGGAAACACCATATATTTT.

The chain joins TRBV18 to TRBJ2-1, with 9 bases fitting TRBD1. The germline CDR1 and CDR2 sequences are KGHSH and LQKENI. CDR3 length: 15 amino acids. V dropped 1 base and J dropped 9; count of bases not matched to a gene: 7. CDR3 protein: CASSPQGQGVLEQFF. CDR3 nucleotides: TGTGCCAGCTCACCACAGGGACAGGGTGTGCTTGAGCAGTTCTTC.

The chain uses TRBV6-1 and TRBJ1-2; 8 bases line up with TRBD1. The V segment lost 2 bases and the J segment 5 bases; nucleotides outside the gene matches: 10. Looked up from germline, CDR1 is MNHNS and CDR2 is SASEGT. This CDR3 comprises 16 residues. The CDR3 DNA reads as TGTGCCAGCAGTGAACCCGGACAGGGCGACCGGTATGGCTACACCTTC. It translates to CASSEPGQGDRYGYTF.

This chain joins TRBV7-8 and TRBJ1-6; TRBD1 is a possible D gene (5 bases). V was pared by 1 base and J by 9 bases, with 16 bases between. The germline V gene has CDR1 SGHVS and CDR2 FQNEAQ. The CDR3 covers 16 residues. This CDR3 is CASSLETDAFGSPLHF. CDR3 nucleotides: TGTGCCAGCAGCTTAGAGACAGATGCCTTTGGTTCACCCCTCCACTTT.

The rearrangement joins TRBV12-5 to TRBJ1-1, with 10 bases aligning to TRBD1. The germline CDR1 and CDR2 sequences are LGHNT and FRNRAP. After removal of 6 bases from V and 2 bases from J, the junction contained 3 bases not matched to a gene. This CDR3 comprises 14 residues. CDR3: CASGRTGGNTEAFF. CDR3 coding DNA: TGTGCTAGTGGCCGGACAGGGGGTAACACTGAAGCTTTCTTT.

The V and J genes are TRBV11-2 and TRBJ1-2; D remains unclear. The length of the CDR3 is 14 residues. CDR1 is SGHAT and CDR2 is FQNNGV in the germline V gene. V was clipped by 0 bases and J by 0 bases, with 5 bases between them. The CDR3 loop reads CASSLERANYGYTF. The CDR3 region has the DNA TGTGCCAGCAGCTTAGAAAGGGCTAACTATGGCTACACCTTC.

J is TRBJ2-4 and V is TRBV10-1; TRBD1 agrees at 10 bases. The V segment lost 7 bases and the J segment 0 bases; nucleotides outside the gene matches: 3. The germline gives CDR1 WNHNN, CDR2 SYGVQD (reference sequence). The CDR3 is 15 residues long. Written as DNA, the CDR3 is TGCGCCAGCACAGGGACAGGGGTAGCCAAAAACATTCAGTACTTC. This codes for CASTGTGVAKNIQYF.

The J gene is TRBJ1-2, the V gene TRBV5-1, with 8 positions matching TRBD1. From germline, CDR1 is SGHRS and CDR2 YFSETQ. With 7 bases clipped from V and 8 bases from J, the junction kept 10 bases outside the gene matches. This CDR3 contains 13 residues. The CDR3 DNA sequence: TGCGCCAGCGCGGCGACAGGGGAGGCGGGCTACACCTTC. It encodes CASAATGEAGYTF.

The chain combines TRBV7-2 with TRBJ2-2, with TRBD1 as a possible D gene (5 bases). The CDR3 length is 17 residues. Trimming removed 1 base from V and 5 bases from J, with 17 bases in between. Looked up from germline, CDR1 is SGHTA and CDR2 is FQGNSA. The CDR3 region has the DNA TGTGCCAGCAGCTTAGTAGTTAGCAGGGTGAGGACCGGGGAGCTGTTTTTT. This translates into CASSLVVSRVRTGELFF.

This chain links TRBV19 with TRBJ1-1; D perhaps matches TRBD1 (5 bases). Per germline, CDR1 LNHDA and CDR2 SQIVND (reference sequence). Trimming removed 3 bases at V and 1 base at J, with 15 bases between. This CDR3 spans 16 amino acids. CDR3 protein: CASSIPGRGKNTEAFF. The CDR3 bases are TGTGCCAGTAGTATCCCGGGGCGGGGCAAGAACACTGAAGCTTTCTTT.

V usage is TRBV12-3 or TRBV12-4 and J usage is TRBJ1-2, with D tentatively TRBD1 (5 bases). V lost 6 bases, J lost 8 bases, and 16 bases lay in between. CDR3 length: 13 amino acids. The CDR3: CASSIGLEGGYTF. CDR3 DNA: TGTGCCAGCAGCATCGGACTTGAGGGGGGCTACACCTTC.

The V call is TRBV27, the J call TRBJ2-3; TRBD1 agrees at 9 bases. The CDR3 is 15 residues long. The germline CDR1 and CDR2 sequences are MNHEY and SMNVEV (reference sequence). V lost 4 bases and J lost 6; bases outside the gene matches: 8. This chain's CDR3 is CASSSQQGAFDTQYF. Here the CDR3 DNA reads TGTGCCAGCAGTTCCCAACAGGGGGCTTTCGATACGCAGTATTTT.

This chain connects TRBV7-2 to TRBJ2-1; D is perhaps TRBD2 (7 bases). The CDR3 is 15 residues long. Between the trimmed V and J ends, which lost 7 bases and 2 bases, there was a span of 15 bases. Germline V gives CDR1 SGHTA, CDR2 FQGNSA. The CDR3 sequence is CASMGRGAAYNEQFF. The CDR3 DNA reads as TGTGCCAGCATGGGCCGGGGGGCGGCCTACAATGAGCAGTTCTTC.

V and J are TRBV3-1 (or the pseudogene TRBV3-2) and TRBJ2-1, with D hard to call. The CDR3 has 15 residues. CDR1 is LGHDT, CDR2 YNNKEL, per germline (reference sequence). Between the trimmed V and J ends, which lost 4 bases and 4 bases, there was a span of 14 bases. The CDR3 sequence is CASSPEWADYNEQFF. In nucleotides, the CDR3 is TGTGCCAGCAGCCCCGAGTGGGCGGATTACAATGAGCAGTTCTTC.

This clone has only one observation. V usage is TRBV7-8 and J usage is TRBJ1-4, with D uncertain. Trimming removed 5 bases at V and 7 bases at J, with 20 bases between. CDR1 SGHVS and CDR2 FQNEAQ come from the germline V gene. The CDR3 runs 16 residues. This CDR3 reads CASSRPGLQAGEKLFF. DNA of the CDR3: TGTGCCAGCAGCCGACCCGGACTGCAAGCGGGTGAAAAACTGTTTTTT.

CDR3 bases: TGTGCCAGCAAAAGGGGCGGAGGGGGCCAAGAGACCCAGTACTTC. Residues: CASKRGGGGQETQYF. V usage is TRBV2 and J usage is TRBJ2-5; D is possibly TRBD1 or TRBD2 (6 bases each). Germline V gives CDR1 SNHLY, CDR2 FYNNEI. The V gene lost 7 bases and the J gene lost 1 base, with 16 bases spanning the gap. The CDR3 has 15 residues.

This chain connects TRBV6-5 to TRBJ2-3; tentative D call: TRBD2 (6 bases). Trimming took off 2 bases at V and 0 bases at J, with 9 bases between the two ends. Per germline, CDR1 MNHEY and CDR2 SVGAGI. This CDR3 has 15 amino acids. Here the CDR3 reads CASSYTGTSTDTQYF. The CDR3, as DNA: TGTGCCAGCAGTTACACCGGGACTAGCACAGATACGCAGTATTTT.

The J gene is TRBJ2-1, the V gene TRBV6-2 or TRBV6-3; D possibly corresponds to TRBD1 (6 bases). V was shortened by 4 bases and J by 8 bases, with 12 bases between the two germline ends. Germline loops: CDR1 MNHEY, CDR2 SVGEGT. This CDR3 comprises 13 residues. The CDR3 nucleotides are TGTGCCAGCAGTTGGGGGCAGCCCTATGAGCAGTTCTTC. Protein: CASSWGQPYEQFF.

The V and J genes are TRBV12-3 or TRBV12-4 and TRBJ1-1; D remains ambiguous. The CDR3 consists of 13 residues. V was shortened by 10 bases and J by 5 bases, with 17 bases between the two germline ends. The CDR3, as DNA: TGTGCCACGCGGAGAGGGAAAGGAACTGAAGCTTTCTTT. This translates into CATRRGKGTEAFF.

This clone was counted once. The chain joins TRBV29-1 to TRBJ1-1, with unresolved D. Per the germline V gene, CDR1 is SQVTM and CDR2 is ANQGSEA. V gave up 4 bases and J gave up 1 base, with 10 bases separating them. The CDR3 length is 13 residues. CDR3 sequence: CSVVDFANTEAFF. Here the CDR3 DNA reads TGCAGCGTTGTGGACTTCGCGAACACTGAAGCTTTCTTT.

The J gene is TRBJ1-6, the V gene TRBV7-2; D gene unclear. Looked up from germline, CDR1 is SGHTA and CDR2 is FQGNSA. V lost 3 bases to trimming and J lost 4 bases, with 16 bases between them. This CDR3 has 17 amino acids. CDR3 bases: TGTGCCAGCAGCTTGTTTGCGGGGAAAGTTTATAATTCACCCCTCCACTTT. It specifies CASSLFAGKVYNSPLHF.

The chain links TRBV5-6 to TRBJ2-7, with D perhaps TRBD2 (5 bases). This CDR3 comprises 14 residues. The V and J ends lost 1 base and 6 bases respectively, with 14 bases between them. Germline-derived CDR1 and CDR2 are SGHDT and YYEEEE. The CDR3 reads CASSLQLTAGEQYF. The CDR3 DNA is TGTGCCAGCAGCTTGCAGCTTACCGCGGGCGAGCAGTACTTC.

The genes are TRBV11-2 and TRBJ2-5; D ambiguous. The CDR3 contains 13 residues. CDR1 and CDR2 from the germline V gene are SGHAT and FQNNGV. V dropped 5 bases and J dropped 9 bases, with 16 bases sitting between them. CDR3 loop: CASSPNRAGSQYF. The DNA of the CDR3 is TGTGCCAGCAGCCCGAATAGGGCTGGTTCCCAGTACTTC.

CDR3 sequence: CASSQDRTGYYGYTF. The CDR3 bases are TGTGCCAGCAGCCAAGATCGTACAGGGTACTATGGCTACACCTTC. The gene calls are TRBV14 and TRBJ1-2, with D possibly TRBD1 on 6 matching bases. In germline, CDR1 is SGHDN, CDR2 FVKESK. This CDR3 is built from 15 residues. The germline V and J ends were trimmed by 0 bases and 3 bases, with 11 bases remaining between them. Full variable domain (rest looked up from reference TRBV14 and TRBJ1-2): EAGVTQFPSHSVIEKGQTVTLRCDPISGHDNLYWYRRVMGKEIKFLLHFVKESKQDESGMPNNRFLAERTGGTYSTLKVQPAELEDSGVYFCASSQDRTGYYGYTFGSGTRLTVV.